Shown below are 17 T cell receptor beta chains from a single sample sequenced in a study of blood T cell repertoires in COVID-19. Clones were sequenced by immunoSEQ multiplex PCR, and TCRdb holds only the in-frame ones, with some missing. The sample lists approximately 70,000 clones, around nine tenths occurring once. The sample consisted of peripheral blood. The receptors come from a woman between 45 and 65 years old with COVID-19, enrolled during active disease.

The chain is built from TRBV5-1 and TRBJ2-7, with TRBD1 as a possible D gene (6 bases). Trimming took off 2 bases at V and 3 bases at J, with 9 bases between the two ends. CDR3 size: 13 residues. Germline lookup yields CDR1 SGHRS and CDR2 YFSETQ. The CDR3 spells CASSLTGNYEQYF. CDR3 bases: TGCGCCAGCAGCTTAACAGGGAACTACGAGCAGTACTTC.

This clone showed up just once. The chain's CDR3 is CASSIRLVVGELFF. Here the CDR3 DNA reads TGTGCCAGTAGTATCCGACTAGTGGTCGGGGAGCTGTTTTTT. The J gene is TRBJ2-2, the V gene TRBV19, with a weak D call TRBD2 (6 bases). The CDR3 runs 14 residues. V dropped 3 bases and J dropped 7 bases, with 12 bases sitting between them. Germline V gene data show CDR1 as LNHDA and CDR2 as SQIVND (reference sequence).

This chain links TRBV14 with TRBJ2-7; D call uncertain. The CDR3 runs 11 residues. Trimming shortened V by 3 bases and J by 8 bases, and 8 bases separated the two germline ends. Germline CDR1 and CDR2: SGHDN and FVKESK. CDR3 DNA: TGTGCCAGCAGCCACGGAGAGAAGCAGTACTTC. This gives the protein CASSHGEKQYF.

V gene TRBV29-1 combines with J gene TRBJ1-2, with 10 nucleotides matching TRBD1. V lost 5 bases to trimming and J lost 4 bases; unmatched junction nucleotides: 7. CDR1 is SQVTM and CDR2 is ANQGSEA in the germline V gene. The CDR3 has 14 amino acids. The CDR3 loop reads CSVRQGAQSYGYTF. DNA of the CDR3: TGCAGCGTTCGACAGGGGGCTCAGTCCTATGGCTACACCTTC.

The CDR3 region has the DNA TGTGCCAGTAGTATAGCGGGAGGTCCACAAGAGACCCAGTACTTC. It is translated as CASSIAGGPQETQYF. This rearrangement joins TRBV19 to TRBJ2-5; 7 positions match TRBD2. The CDR3 sequence is 15 residues long. J lost 2 bases, V lost 1 base, and 4 bases had no gene match. Germline loops: CDR1 LNHDA, CDR2 SQIVND (reference sequence).

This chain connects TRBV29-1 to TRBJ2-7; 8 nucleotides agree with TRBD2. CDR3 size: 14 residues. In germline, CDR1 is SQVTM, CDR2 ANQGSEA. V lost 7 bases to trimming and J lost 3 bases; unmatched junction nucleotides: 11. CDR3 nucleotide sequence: TGCAGCGCGATTATTCGGACTAGCATCTACGAGCAGTACTTC. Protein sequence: CSAIIRTSIYEQYF.

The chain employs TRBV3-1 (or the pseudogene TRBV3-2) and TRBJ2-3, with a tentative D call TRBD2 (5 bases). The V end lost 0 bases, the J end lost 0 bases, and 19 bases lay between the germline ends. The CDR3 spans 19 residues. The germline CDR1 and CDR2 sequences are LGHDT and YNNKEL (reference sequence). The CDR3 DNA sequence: TGTGCCAGCAGCCAAGAGAGGGCAGAGAATCCCCCTAGCACAGATACGCAGTATTTT. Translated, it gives CASSQERAENPPSTDTQYF.

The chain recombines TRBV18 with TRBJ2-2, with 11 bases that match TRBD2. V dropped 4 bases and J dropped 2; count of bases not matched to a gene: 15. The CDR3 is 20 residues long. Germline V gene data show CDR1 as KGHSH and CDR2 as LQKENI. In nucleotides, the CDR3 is TGTGCCAGCTCACACCGCATGGGCGCGGGACTAGCGGCTAACACCGGGGAGCTGTTTTTT. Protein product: CASSHRMGAGLAANTGELFF. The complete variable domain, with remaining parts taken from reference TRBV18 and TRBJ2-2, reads NAGVMQNPRHLVRRRGQEARLRCSPMKGHSHVYWYRQLPEEGLKFMVYLQKENIIDESGMPKERFSAEFPKEGPSILRIQQVVRGDSAAYFCASSHRMGAGLAANTGELFFGEGSRLTVL.

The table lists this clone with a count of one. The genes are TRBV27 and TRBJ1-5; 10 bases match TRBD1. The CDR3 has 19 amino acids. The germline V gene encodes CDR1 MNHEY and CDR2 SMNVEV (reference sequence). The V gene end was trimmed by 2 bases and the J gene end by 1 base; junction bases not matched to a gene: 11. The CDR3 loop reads CASSLRGGRTGGSNQPQHF. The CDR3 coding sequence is TGTGCCAGCAGTTTAAGGGGGGGAAGGACAGGGGGAAGCAATCAGCCCCAGCATTTT.

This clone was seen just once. CDR3 protein: CAGLEREGKETQYF. The CDR3 region has the DNA TGTGCCGGTCTGGAGCGGGAGGGAAAAGAGACCCAGTACTTC. The chain recombines TRBV2 with TRBJ2-5; 10 bases match TRBD2. The CDR3 covers 14 residues. Trimming took 11 bases from V and 3 from J; bases not matched to a gene: 9. The germline V gene has CDR1 SNHLY and CDR2 FYNNEI.

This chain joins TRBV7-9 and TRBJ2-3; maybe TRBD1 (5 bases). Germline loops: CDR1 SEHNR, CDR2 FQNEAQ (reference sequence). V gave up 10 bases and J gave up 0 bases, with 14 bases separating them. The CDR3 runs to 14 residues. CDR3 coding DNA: TGTGCCACCCCAGGAACAGGTAGCACAGATACGCAGTATTTT. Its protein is CATPGTGSTDTQYF.

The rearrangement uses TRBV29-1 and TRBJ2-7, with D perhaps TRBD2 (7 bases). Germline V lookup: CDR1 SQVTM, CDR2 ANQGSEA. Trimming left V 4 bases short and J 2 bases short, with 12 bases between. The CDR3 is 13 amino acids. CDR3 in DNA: TGCAGCGTTGGGGCCGGGGGGCCCTACGAGCAGTACTTC. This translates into CSVGAGGPYEQYF.

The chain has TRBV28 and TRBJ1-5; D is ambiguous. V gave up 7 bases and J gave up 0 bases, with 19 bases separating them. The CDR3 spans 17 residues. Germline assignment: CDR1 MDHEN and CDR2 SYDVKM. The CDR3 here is CASIAGETHLSNQPQHF. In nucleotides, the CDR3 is TGTGCCAGCATAGCCGGGGAAACTCATCTTAGCAATCAGCCCCAGCATTTT.

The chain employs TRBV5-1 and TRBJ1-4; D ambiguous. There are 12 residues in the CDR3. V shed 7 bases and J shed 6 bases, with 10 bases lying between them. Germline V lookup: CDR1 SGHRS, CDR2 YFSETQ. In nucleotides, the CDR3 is TGCGCCAGCCGGGGTGGGGATGAAAAACTGTTTTTT. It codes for CASRGGDEKLFF.

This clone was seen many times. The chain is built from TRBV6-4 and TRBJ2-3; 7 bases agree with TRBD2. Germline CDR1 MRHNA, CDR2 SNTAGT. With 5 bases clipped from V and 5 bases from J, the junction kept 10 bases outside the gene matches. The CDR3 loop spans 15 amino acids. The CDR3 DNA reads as TGTGCCAGCAGTCTCGAGGCGGGAGCGGGAGATACGCAGTATTTT. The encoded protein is CASSLEAGAGDTQYF.

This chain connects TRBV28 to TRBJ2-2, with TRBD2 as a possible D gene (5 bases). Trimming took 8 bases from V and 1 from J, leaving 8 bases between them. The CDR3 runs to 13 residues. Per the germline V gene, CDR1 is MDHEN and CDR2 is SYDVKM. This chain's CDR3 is CASRSGNTGELFF. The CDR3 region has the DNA TGTGCCAGCCGGAGCGGGAACACCGGGGAGCTGTTTTTT. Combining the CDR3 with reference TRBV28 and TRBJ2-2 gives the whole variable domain DVKVTQSSRYLVKRTGEKVFLECVQDMDHENMFWYRQDPGLGLRLIYFSYDVKMKEKGDIPEGYSVSREKKERFSLILESASTNQTSMYLCASRSGNTGELFFGEGSRLTVL.

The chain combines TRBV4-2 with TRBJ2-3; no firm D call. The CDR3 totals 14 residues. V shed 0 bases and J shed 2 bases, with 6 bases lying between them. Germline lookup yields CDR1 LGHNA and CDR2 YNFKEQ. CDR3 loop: CASSQDLNTDTQYF. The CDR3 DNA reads TGTGCCAGCAGCCAAGACCTAAACACAGATACGCAGTATTTT.